A selection of T cell receptor beta chains follows, all from one sample in a study of cytomegalovirus exposure and HLA in healthy donors. Sequencing was performed with immunoSEQ multiplex PCR; in TCRdb, only in-frame clones are kept and a portion is missing. The profile shows under 60,000 clones, over 75% of them singletons. Sequencing was carried out using PBMCs. The receptor set was obtained from a woman aged 25 to 45 in good health and CMV-seronegative. Both conserved end residues are part of each CDR3. D genes are given only for firm matches. Some rows have no size entry. The others give once, few or many, or a class for an expanded clone.

>TRBV5-6|TRBJ2-7|NA|TRBD1
CASSRGQDYEQYF
TGTGCCAGCAGCCGCGGACAGGACTACGAGCAGTACTTC
>TRBV7-8|TRBJ2-3|NA|TRBD2
CASSPALADPDTQYF
TGTGCCAGCAGCCCGGCCCTAGCGGACCCAGATACGCAGTATTTT
>TRBV19|TRBJ2-5|NA|TRBD1
CASSHTRDSQETQYF
TGTGCCAGTAGTCACACTAGGGACAGCCAAGAGACCCAGTACTTC
>TRBV27|TRBJ2-3|NA|TRBD2
CASSLQIGLVKADTQYF
TGTGCCAGCAGTTTACAGATAGGACTAGTCAAGGCAGATACGCAGTATTTT
>TRBV5-1|TRBJ1-4|NA|TRBD1
CASSLQGVREKLFF
TGCGCCAGCAGCTTACAGGGGGTACGAGAAAAACTGTTTTTT
>TRBV15|TRBJ1-4|NA|NA
CATSRARQINEKLFF
TGTGCCACCAGCAGAGCTCGACAGATTAATGAAAAACTGTTTTTT
>TRBV5-4|TRBJ2-5|NA|TRBD1
CASSLMDRPQETQYF
TGTGCCAGCAGCTTAATGGACAGGCCTCAAGAGACCCAGTACTTC
>TRBV6-5|TRBJ2-7|few|NA
CASSDSSYEQYF
TGTGCCAGCTCGGACAGCTCCTACGAGCAGTACTTC
>TRBV7-2|TRBJ2-5|NA|NA
CASSLGGSQETQYF
TGTGCCAGCAGCTTAGGGGGCTCCCAAGAGACCCAGTACTTC
>TRBV15|TRBJ1-3|NA|NA
CATSREGAANGNTIYF
TGTGCCACCAGCAGAGAGGGGGCAGCAAATGGAAACACCATATATTTT
>TRBV6-4|TRBJ2-7|once|TRBD1
CASSDSLVGQVSEQYF
TGTGCCAGCAGTGACTCTCTAGTAGGACAGGTTTCCGAGCAGTACTTC
>TRBV30|TRBJ1-1|few|NA
CAWSVRSEAFF
TGTGCCTGGAGTGTACGCAGTGAAGCTTTCTTT
>TRBV6-5|TRBJ2-3|NA|TRBD2
CASTREGDTQYF
TGTGCCAGCACCCGGGAGGGGGATACGCAGTATTTT
>TRBV6-5|TRBJ1-1|NA|TRBD1
CASTKTGGVGTEAFF
TGTGCCAGCACTAAGACAGGGGGAGTTGGCACTGAAGCTTTCTTT
>TRBV23-1|TRBJ1-2|NA|NA
CASSQSRGVETVKNYGYTF
TGCGCCAGCAGTCAATCTAGGGGTGTTGAGACAGTCAAAAACTATGGCTACACCTTC
>TRBV5-5|TRBJ1-5|NA|TRBD1
CASSLARGPVDRQPQHF
TGTGCCAGCAGCTTGGCCAGGGGGCCCGTGGACCGTCAGCCCCAGCATTTT
>TRBV6-5|TRBJ2-1|NA|NA
CASSYSGRETHNEQFF
TGTGCCAGCAGTTACTCCGGGCGGGAAACCCACAATGAGCAGTTCTTC
>TRBV15|TRBJ2-7|NA|TRBD2
CAAGGSVYEQYF
TGTGCCGCGGGGGGTTCCGTCTACGAGCAGTACTTC
>TRBV11-2|TRBJ1-1|NA|NA
CASSLEGSGGFTEAFF
TGTGCCAGCAGCTTAGAGGGGAGTGGGGGGTTCACTGAAGCTTTCTTT
>TRBV6-4|TRBJ2-2|few|NA
CASSEQGSTGELFF
TGTGCCAGCAGTGAACAGGGAAGCACCGGGGAGCTGTTTTTT
>TRBV19|TRBJ2-2|NA|NA
CASSIVAGFGTGELFF
TGTGCCAGTAGTATAGTGGCAGGGTTCGGCACCGGGGAGCTGTTTTTT
>TRBV30|TRBJ1-1|NA|NA
CAWSKSAGAKYTEAFF
TGTGCCTGGAGTAAAAGTGCGGGGGCGAAGTACACTGAAGCTTTCTTT
>TRBV30|TRBJ2-5|once|TRBD2
CAWSVGTSGTETQYF
TGTGCCTGGAGTGTAGGGACTAGCGGGACAGAGACCCAGTACTTC
>TRBV5-5|TRBJ2-7|NA|NA
CASSLALASYEQYF
TGTGCCAGCAGCTTGGCCCTAGCCTCCTACGAGCAGTACTTC
>TRBV28|TRBJ2-7|NA|NA
CASSPAGLYYEQYF
TGTGCCAGCAGTCCCGCCGGACTCTACTACGAGCAGTACTTC
>TRBV27|TRBJ2-7|NA|NA
CASRDRTGILYEQYF
TGTGCCAGCCGGGATCGTACAGGGATTCTTTACGAGCAGTACTTC
>TRBV2|TRBJ1-1|NA|TRBD1
CASSVAGGNLNTEAFF
TGTGCCAGCAGTGTTGCAGGGGGGAACCTGAACACTGAAGCTTTCTTT
>TRBV7-9|TRBJ1-4|once|NA
CASSSSGSQKLFF
TGTGCCAGCAGCTCCAGTGGGAGCCAAAAACTGTTTTTT
>TRBV5-6|TRBJ1-5|few|TRBD1
CASSLGRDSFSNQPQHF
TGTGCCAGCAGCTTGGGGAGGGACAGCTTTAGCAATCAGCCCCAGCATTTT
>TRBV5-1|TRBJ1-1|few|NA
CASSVTGLGTEAFF
TGCGCCAGCAGCGTGACAGGCTTGGGCACTGAAGCTTTCTTT
>TRBV28|TRBJ1-1|once|TRBD1
CASSFPRQGAEPAFF
TGTGCCAGCAGTTTCCCCAGGCAGGGGGCCGAGCCGGCTTTCTTT
>TRBV9|TRBJ1-5|NA|TRBD1
CASSVGTGPYQPQHF
TGTGCCAGCAGCGTAGGGACAGGCCCATATCAGCCCCAGCATTTT
>TRBV29-1|TRBJ2-4|NA|TRBD1
CSVYPPTGLRNIQYF
TGCAGCGTTTACCCACCGACAGGGCTAAGGAACATTCAGTACTTC
>TRBV11-2|TRBJ2-1|NA|NA
CASSLSRVNEQFF
TGTGCCAGCAGCTTGAGCCGCGTCAATGAGCAGTTCTTC
>TRBV6-1|TRBJ2-5|NA|TRBD1
CASRTGLETQYF
TGTGCCAGCAGGACAGGGTTAGAGACCCAGTACTTC
>TRBV27|TRBJ1-1|NA|NA
CASSRRGNTEAFF
TGTGCCAGCAGCCGCAGGGGGAACACTGAAGCTTTCTTT
>TRBV5-5|TRBJ1-1|NA|NA
CASSLGVGTEAFF
TGTGCCAGCAGCTTAGGGGTCGGCACTGAAGCTTTCTTT
>TRBV29-1|TRBJ2-7|NA|TRBD1
CSVGDSLSYEQYF
TGCAGCGTTGGGGACAGTCTCAGCTACGAGCAGTACTTC
>TRBV6-6|TRBJ1-1|once|NA
CASTQSSLNTEAFF
TGTGCCAGCACCCAGTCCTCTTTGAACACTGAAGCTTTCTTT
>TRBV27|TRBJ2-1|once|NA
CASSLSIVESYNEQFF
TGTGCCAGCAGTTTATCGATAGTAGAATCCTACAATGAGCAGTTCTTC
>TRBV27|TRBJ2-3|NA|NA
CASSLSLQGTDTQYF
TGTGCCAGCAGTTTATCCTTACAGGGCACAGATACGCAGTATTTT